The 22 T cell receptor beta chains reported below all come from one sample, sequenced in a study of blood T cell repertoires in COVID-19. Measured with immunoSEQ multiplex PCR; TCRdb has only the in-frame clones, and not every one. The repertoire holds some 330,000 clones, with around 90% as singletons. The source material was PBMCs or T cells enriched from blood (not recorded which). The receptors come from a man in his thirties or forties who had recovered from COVID-19.

The V gene is TRBV9, the J gene TRBJ2-3; a weak D match, TRBD2 (6 bases). Germline CDR1 reads SGDLS; CDR2 reads YYNGEE. This CDR3 is 16 amino acids long. V lost 0 bases and J 4 bases, leaving 15 bases between the germline ends. As DNA, the CDR3 is TGTGCCAGCAGCGTAGGGGCTAGCGCTAGGGCAGATACGCAGTATTTT. Translated: CASSVGASARADTQYF.

The chain links TRBV19 to TRBJ1-5; possible D gene TRBD1, 6 bases. V lost 4 bases, J lost 5 bases, and 9 bases lay in between. This CDR3 has 13 residues. Germline CDR1 LNHDA, CDR2 SQIVND (reference sequence). CDR3 amino acids: CASSRGGDQPQHF. The CDR3 DNA is TGTGCCAGTAGTAGAGGGGGTGATCAGCCCCAGCATTTT.

The V gene is TRBV13, the J gene TRBJ2-3; perhaps TRBD1 as D (6 bases). Germline CDR1 is PRHDT and CDR2 is FYEKMQ (reference sequence). V was clipped by 1 base and J by 2 bases, with 16 bases between them. CDR3 size: 17 residues. The CDR3 reads CASSLAWTEDDTDTQYF. The CDR3 region has the DNA TGTGCCAGCAGCTTAGCCTGGACAGAGGACGACACAGATACGCAGTATTTT.

The chain employs TRBV7-9 and TRBJ1-1, with D possibly TRBD1 on 5 matching bases. Trimming removed 5 bases at V and 1 base at J, with 14 bases between. Germline CDR1 and CDR2: SEHNR and FQNEAQ (reference sequence). This CDR3 comprises 15 residues. The CDR3 DNA reads TGTGCCAGCAGCCCCTCGACAGCTAAGAACACTGAAGCTTTCTTT. Protein: CASSPSTAKNTEAFF.

The genes are TRBV6-5 and TRBJ2-2, with D possibly TRBD1 on 5 matching bases. Deletions cut 6 bases from V and 0 bases from J, with 8 bases between. CDR1 and CDR2 (germline): MNHEY, SVGAGI. The CDR3 has 14 residues. The CDR3 sequence: CASRGHANTGELFF. CDR3 nucleotides: TGTGCCAGCAGAGGACACGCGAACACCGGGGAGCTGTTTTTT.

V and J are TRBV2 and TRBJ2-5; 8 bases agree with TRBD2. Trimming at V came to 4 bases and at J to 1 base, leaving 8 bases not matched to a gene. The V gene's germline CDR1 is SNHLY and CDR2 FYNNEI. CDR3 length: 16 amino acids. In DNA, the CDR3 is TGTGCCAGCAGTGGCCTCGCGGGGGGCTTCCAAGAGACCCAGTACTTC. This sequence encodes CASSGLAGGFQETQYF.

This chain joins TRBV18 and TRBJ2-1, with D maybe TRBD2 (6 bases). V was shortened by 0 bases and J by 12 bases, with 21 bases between the two germline ends. The CDR3 is made up of 16 amino acids. In germline, CDR1 is KGHSH, CDR2 LQKENI. The CDR3 coding sequence is TGTGCCAGCTCACCACCCGGGACTGCCACCTTCCGGGTGCAGTTCTTC. Residues: CASSPPGTATFRVQFF.

The chain joins TRBV7-9 to TRBJ2-7; TRBD2 agrees at 11 bases. The CDR3 has 16 amino acids. J lost 2 bases, V lost 3 bases, and 6 bases had no gene match. The V gene's germline CDR1 is SEHNR and CDR2 FQNEAQ (reference sequence). The CDR3 sequence: CASSLSSGGPTYEQYF. CDR3 DNA sequence: TGTGCCAGCAGCTTGTCTAGCGGGGGGCCGACCTACGAGCAGTACTTC.

The CDR3 loop reads CASSEHAPGGLDTIYF. DNA of the CDR3: TGTGCCAGCAGTGAACACGCTCCAGGGGGCTTGGACACCATATATTTT. The chain combines TRBV6-1 with TRBJ1-3; 8 bases align to TRBD1. V lost 2 bases and J lost 8; bases outside the gene matches: 11. This CDR3 has 16 amino acids. Germline V gene data show CDR1 as MNHNS and CDR2 as SASEGT.

The chain couples TRBV5-1 to TRBJ2-7, with D unclear. CDR1 is SGHRS, CDR2 YFSETQ, per germline. This CDR3 region has 13 residues. The V and J ends lost 4 bases and 2 bases respectively, with 10 bases between them. The CDR3 DNA is TGCGCCAGCAGCCCTCATGGAGCCTACGAGCAGTACTTC. Amino acid sequence: CASSPHGAYEQYF.

The gene calls are TRBV10-1 and TRBJ2-7; D ambiguous. The CDR3 is 11 amino acids. CDR1 is WNHNN, CDR2 SYGVQD, per germline (reference sequence). V lost 3 bases to trimming and J lost 3 bases, with 3 bases between them. CDR3 sequence (DNA): TGCGCCAGCAGTGACAGCTACGAGCAGTACTTC. Translated: CASSDSYEQYF.

V and J are TRBV5-1 and TRBJ2-7, with 9 positions matching TRBD1. This CDR3 spans 14 amino acids. The V gene's germline CDR1 is SGHRS and CDR2 YFSETQ. Trimming at V came to 4 bases and at J to 6 bases, leaving 8 bases not matched to a gene. Here the CDR3 DNA reads TGCGCCAGCAGCATGGGACAGGGTAAGGCCGAGCAGTACTTC. Protein: CASSMGQGKAEQYF.

This clone was detected once. This specimen includes other DNA sequences encoding the same CDR3. The DNA for the CDR3 is TGTGCCAGCAGCTCGGGGGGGCGACAAGAGACCCAGTACTTC. It translates to CASSSGGRQETQYF. This chain links TRBV11-3 with TRBJ2-5; TRBD2 agrees at 8 bases. The CDR3 is 14 amino acids. With V trimmed by 4 bases and J by 2 bases, 3 bases remained unmatched. The germline gives CDR1 SGHNT, CDR2 YENEEA.

This clone was counted a single time. This sequence joins TRBV5-1 and TRBJ2-3; 9 nucleotides line up with TRBD2. Germline V gene lookup returns CDR1 SGHRS and CDR2 YFSETQ. The CDR3 runs to 17 residues. J was trimmed by 3 bases and V by 1 base; bases with no gene match: 9. The CDR3 sequence: CASSLIPEAGGTDTQYF. The CDR3 region has the DNA TGCGCCAGCAGCTTGATCCCCGAAGCGGGGGGAACAGATACGCAGTATTTT.

This clone showed up just a few times. The chain joins TRBV27 to TRBJ1-4, with TRBD1 identical over 9 bases. The V gene end was trimmed by 3 bases and the J gene end by 5 bases; junction bases not matched to a gene: 10. Germline values: CDR1 MNHEY, CDR2 SMNVEV (reference sequence). There are 17 residues in the CDR3. The CDR3 DNA reads as TGTGCCAGCAGTTTCGGGACAGGGAAGTCTGGGAATGAAAAACTGTTTTTT. Protein sequence: CASSFGTGKSGNEKLFF.

A single count supports this clone. V and J are TRBV5-5 and TRBJ1-1, with TRBD1 as a possible D gene (6 bases). The CDR3 length is 13 residues. The V end lost 1 base, the J end lost 6 bases, and 10 bases lay between the germline ends. Germline-derived CDR1 and CDR2 are SGHKS and YYEKEE (reference sequence). The CDR3 DNA sequence: TGTGCCAGCAGCTTGAGACAGGCCTCTGAAGCTTTCTTT. This encodes CASSLRQASEAFF. Filled out from reference TRBV5-5 and TRBJ1-1, the complete variable domain reads DAGVTQSPTHLIKTRGQQVTLRCSPISGHKSVSWYQQVLGQGPQFIFQYYEKEERGRGNFPDRFSARQFPNYSSELNVNALLLGDSALYLCASSLRQASEAFFGQGTRLTVV.

The CDR3 loop is CASSQAREETEAFF. The CDR3 DNA is TGTGCCAGCAGCCAAGCCAGGGAGGAAACTGAAGCTTTCTTT. The chain carries TRBV3-1 (or the pseudogene TRBV3-2) and TRBJ1-1, with D possibly TRBD1 on 5 matching bases. V was shortened by 1 base and J by 5 bases, with 11 bases between the two germline ends. Germline lookup yields CDR1 LGHDT and CDR2 YNNKEL (reference sequence). This CDR3 contains 14 residues.

The chain combines TRBV19 with TRBJ1-1, with D possibly being TRBD1 (5 bases). The CDR3 is made up of 17 amino acids. Deletions cut 1 base from V and 0 bases from J, with 15 bases between. Germline CDR1 LNHDA, CDR2 SQIVND (reference sequence). CDR3 residues: CASSIAWGRNMNTEAFF. Here the CDR3 DNA reads TGTGCCAGTAGTATAGCCTGGGGCAGAAACATGAACACTGAAGCTTTCTTT. Full variable domain (outside the CDR3, taken from reference TRBV19 and TRBJ1-1): DGGITQSPKYLFRKEGQNVTLSCEQNLNHDAMYWYRQDPGQGLRLIYYSQIVNDFQKGDIAEGYSVSREKKESFPLTVTSAQKNPTAFYLCASSIAWGRNMNTEAFFGQGTRLTVV.

The chain employs TRBV30 and TRBJ2-3, with 7 bases that match TRBD2. CDR1 is GTSNPN, CDR2 SVGIG, per germline (reference sequence). The CDR3 totals 14 residues. With V trimmed by 3 bases and J by 2 bases, 5 bases remained unmatched. For the CDR3, the DNA is TGTGCCTGGAGAAGAAGCGGGGCCACAGATACGCAGTATTTT. Amino acids: CAWRRSGATDTQYF.

This clone was recorded only once. The rearrangement uses TRBV5-1 and TRBJ2-1; D not resolved. Germline CDR1 and CDR2: SGHRS and YFSETQ. CDR3 length: 14 residues. With 0 bases removed from V and 8 bases from J, the gap between germline ends came to 12 bases. This CDR3 is CASSLDLSGYEQFF. CDR3 DNA sequence: TGCGCCAGCAGCTTGGATCTTTCCGGGTATGAGCAGTTCTTC.

The V call is TRBV27, the J call TRBJ2-7; 11 positions agree with TRBD2. The trim removed 9 bases at V and 6 bases at J, leaving 4 bases unmatched. The CDR3 consists of 12 residues. The V gene's germline CDR1 is MNHEY and CDR2 SMNVEV (reference sequence). Here the CDR3 DNA reads TGTGCCAGTAGCGGGGGGGCAGGCGAGCAGTACTTC. This gives the protein CASSGGAGEQYF.

This chain connects TRBV20-1 to TRBJ1-6; unclear D gene. V lost 3 bases and J 9 bases, leaving 12 bases between the germline ends. CDR1 and CDR2 from the germline V gene are DFQATT and SNEGSKA (reference sequence). The CDR3 covers 13 residues. The CDR3 nucleotides are TGCAGTGCTAGTACCCCAGGAAGTTCACCCCTCCACTTT. It yields the protein CSASTPGSSPLHF.